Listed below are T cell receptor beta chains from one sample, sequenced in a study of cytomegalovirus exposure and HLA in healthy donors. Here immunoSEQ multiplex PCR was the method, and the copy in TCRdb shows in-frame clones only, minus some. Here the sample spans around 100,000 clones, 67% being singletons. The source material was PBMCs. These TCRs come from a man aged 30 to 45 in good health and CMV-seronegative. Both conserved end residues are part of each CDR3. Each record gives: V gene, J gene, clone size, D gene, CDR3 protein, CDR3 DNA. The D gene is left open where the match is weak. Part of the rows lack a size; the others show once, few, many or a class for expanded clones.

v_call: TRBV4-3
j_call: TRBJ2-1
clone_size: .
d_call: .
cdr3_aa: CASSQGTGWDEQFF
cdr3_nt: TGCGCCAGCAGCCAAGGCACGGGGTGGGATGAGCAGTTCTTC

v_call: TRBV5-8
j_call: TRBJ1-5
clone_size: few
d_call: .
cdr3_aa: CASRWTVDQPQHF
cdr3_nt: TGTGCCAGCAGGTGGACAGTAGATCAGCCCCAGCATTTT

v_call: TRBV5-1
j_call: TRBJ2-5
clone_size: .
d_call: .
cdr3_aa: CASSNGQQKEAQYF
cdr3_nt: TGCGCCAGCAGTAACGGACAGCAGAAAGAGGCCCAGTACTTC

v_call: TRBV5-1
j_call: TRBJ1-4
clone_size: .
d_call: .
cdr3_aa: CASSLASDEVREKLFF
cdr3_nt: TGCGCCAGCAGCTTGGCGAGCGACGAAGTAAGGGAAAAACTGTTTTTT

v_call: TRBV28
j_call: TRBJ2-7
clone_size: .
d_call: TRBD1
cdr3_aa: CASSWGQGDCEQYF
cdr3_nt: TGTGCCAGCAGTTGGGGACAGGGGGACTGCGAGCAGTACTTC

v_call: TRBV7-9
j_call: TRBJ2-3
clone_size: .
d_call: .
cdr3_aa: CAMNAGSTDTQYF
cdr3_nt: TGTGCCATGAATGCGGGTAGCACAGATACGCAGTATTTT

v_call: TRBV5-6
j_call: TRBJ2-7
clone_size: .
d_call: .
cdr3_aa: CASSSVHLQGWMQYF
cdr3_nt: TGTGCCAGCAGCTCCGTTCACTTACAGGGTTGGATGCAGTACTTC

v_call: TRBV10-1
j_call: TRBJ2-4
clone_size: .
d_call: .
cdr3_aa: CASTLGLAKNIQYF
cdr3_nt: TGCGCCAGCACCCTAGGTCTAGCCAAAAACATTCAGTACTTC

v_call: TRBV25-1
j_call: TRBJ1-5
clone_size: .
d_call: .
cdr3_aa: CASSESGEIGNQPQHF
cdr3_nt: TGTGCCAGCAGTGAATCCGGGGAGATCGGCAATCAGCCCCAGCATTTT

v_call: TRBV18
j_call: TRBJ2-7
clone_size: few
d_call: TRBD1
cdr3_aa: CASSPGWDSYEQYF
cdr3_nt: TGTGCCAGCTCACCAGGGTGGGACAGCTACGAGCAGTACTTC

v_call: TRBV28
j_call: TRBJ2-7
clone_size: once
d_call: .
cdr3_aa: CASDLLSYEQYF
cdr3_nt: TGTGCCAGCGACTTACTGTCCTACGAGCAGTACTTC

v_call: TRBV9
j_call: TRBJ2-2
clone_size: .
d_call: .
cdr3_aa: CASSVEGTGELFF
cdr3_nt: TGTGCCAGCAGCGTAGAGGGGACCGGGGAGCTGTTTTTT

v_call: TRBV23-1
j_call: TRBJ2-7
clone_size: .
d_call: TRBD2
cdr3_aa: CASSQRGGTSSYEQYF
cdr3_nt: TGCGCCAGCAGTCAACGCGGGGGGACCAGCTCCTACGAGCAGTACTTC

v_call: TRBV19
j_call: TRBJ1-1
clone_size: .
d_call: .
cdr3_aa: CASSRAANTEAFF
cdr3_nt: TGTGCCAGTAGTCGAGCGGCGAACACTGAAGCTTTCTTT

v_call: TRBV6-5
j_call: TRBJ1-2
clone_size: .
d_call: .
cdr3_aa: CASSSAGGNYGYTF
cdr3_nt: TGTGCCAGCAGTTCAGCCGGGGGGAACTATGGCTACACCTTC

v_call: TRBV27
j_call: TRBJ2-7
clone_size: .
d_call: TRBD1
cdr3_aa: CASSRQGRLYEQYF
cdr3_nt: TGTGCCAGCAGCCGACAGGGGCGACTCTACGAGCAGTACTTC

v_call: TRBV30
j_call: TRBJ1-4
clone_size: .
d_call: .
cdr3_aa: CAWGDRGGLFEKLFF
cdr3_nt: TGTGCCTGGGGTGACAGAGGCGGGCTCTTTGAAAAACTGTTTTTT

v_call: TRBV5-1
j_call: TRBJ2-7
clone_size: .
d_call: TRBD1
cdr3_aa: CASSSGQGFYEQYF
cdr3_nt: TGCGCCAGCAGTTCTGGACAGGGATTCTACGAGCAGTACTTC

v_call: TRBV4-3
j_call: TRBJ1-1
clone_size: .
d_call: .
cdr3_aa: CASSQRVVSGIGTEAFF
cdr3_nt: TGCGCCAGCAGCCAACGGGTGGTTTCGGGGATTGGCACTGAAGCTTTCTTT

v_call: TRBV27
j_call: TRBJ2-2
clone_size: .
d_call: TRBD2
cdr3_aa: CASSTRLAGGFGGELFF
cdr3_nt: TGTGCCAGCAGTACCAGACTAGCGGGAGGGTTCGGCGGGGAGCTGTTTTTT

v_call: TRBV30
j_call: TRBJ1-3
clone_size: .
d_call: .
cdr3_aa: CAWSPQAGGNTIYF
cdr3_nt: TGTGCCTGGAGTCCGCAGGCGGGAGGAAACACCATATATTTT

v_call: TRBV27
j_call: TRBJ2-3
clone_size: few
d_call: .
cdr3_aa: CASSLWGDTQYF
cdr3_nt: TGTGCCAGCAGTTTATGGGGGGACACGCAGTATTTT

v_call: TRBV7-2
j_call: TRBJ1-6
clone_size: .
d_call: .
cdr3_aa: CASSLPTRTANSPLHF
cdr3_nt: TGTGCCAGCAGCTTACCAACCCGGACAGCGAATTCACCCCTCCACTTT

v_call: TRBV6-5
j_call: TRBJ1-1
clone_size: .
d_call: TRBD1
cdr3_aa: CASRRDSMNTEAFF
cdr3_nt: TGTGCCAGCAGAAGGGACAGTATGAACACTGAAGCTTTCTTT

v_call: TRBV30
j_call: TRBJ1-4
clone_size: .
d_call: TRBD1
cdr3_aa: CAWTEGQGTLEKLFF
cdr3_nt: TGTGCCTGGACCGAAGGACAGGGGACGCTCGAAAAACTGTTTTTT

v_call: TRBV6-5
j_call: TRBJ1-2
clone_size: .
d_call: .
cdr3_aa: CASKRDGNYGYTF
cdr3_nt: TGTGCCAGCAAGCGGGACGGAAACTATGGCTACACCTTC

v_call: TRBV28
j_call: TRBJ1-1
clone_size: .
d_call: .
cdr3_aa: CASRPVFAEAFF
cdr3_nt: TGTGCCAGCAGACCGGTCTTCGCTGAAGCTTTCTTT

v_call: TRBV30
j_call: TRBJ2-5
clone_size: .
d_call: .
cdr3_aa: CAWSVGVKGGETQYF
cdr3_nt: TGTGCCTGGAGTGTAGGGGTGAAAGGGGGAGAGACCCAGTACTTC

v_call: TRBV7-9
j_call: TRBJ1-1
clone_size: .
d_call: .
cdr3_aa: CASSLAPGLGEAFF
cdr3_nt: TGTGCCAGCAGCTTAGCTCCGGGACTGGGAGAAGCTTTCTTT

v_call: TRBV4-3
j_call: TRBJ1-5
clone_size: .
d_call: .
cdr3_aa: CASSQDLAVDQPQHF
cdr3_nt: TGCGCCAGCAGCCAAGATCTAGCTGTGGACCAGCCCCAGCATTTT

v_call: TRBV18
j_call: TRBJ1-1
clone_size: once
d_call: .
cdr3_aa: CASSPQGYTEAFF
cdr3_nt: TGTGCCAGCTCACCCCAGGGTTACACTGAAGCTTTCTTT

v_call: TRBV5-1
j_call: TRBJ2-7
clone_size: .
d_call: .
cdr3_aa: CASSLDKFYEQYF
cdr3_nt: TGCGCCAGCAGCTTGGATAAATTCTACGAGCAGTACTTC

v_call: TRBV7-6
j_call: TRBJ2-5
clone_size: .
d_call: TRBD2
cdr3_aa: CASSLSTSGVGETQYF
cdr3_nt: TGTGCCAGCAGCTTAAGCACTAGCGGGGTCGGAGAGACCCAGTACTTC

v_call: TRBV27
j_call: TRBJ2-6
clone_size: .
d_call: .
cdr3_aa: CASRSSFSGANVLTF
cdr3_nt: TGTGCCAGTCGATCGAGTTTCTCTGGGGCCAACGTCCTGACTTTC

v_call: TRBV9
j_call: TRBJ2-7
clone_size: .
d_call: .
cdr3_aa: CASSVDGGYEQYF
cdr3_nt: TGTGCCAGCAGCGTGGACGGGGGCTACGAGCAGTACTTC

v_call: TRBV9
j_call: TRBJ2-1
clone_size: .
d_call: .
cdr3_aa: CASSVAPSLDEQFF
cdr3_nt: TGTGCCAGCAGCGTAGCCCCGTCCCTCGATGAGCAGTTCTTC

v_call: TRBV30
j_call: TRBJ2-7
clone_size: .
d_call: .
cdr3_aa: CAWGGGLSVSGEQYF
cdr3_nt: TGTGCCTGGGGCGGGGGCTTATCAGTTTCTGGCGAGCAGTACTTC

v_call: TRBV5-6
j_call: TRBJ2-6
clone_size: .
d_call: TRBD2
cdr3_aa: CASSALAWGANVLTF
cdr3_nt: TGTGCCAGCAGTGCACTAGCGTGGGGGGCCAACGTCCTGACTTTC

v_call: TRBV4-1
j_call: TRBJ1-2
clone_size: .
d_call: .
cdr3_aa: CASSLTGPPANYGYTF
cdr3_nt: TGCGCCAGCAGCCTGACAGGACCTCCCGCTAACTATGGCTACACCTTC

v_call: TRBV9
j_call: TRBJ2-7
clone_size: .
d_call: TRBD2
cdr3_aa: CASSSGLGGVIYEQYF
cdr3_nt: TGTGCCAGCAGCTCGGGGCTCGGGGGGGTTATCTACGAGCAGTACTTC

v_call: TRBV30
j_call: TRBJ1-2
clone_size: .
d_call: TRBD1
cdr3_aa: CAWSHTGGDGYPF
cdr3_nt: TGTGCCTGGAGCCACACAGGGGGCGATGGCTACCCCTTC

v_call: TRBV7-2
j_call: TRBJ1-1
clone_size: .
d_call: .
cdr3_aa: CASSPAGVNSEAFF
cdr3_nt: TGTGCCAGCAGCCCCGCGGGGGTTAATTCTGAAGCTTTCTTT

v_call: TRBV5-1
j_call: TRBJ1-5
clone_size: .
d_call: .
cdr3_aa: CASSLESGSNQPQHF
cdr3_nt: TGCGCCAGCAGCTTGGAATCAGGGAGCAATCAGCCCCAGCATTTT

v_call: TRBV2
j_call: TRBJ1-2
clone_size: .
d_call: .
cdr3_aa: CASSGAEIYGYTF
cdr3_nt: TGTGCCAGCAGTGGGGCAGAAATTTATGGCTACACCTTC

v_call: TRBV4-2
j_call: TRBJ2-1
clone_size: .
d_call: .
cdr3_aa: CASSQGGEYNEQFF
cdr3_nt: TGTGCCAGCAGCCAAGGGGGCGAGTACAATGAGCAGTTCTTC

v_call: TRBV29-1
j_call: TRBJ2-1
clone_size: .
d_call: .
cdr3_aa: CSVGETGVIEQFF
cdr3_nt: TGCAGCGTTGGTGAGACAGGTGTCATTGAGCAGTTCTTC

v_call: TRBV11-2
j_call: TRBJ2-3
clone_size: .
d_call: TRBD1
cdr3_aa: CASSSGQVPHTQYF
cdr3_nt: TGTGCCAGCAGTTCGGGACAGGTTCCACATACGCAGTATTTT

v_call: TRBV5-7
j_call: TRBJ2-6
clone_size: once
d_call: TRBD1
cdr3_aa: CASSPSGQVSGANVLTF
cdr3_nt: TGTGCCAGCAGCCCTTCCGGACAGGTATCTGGGGCCAACGTCCTGACTTTC

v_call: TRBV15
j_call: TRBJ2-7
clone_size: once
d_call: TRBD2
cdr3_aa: CATAGGSSSYEQYF
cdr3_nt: TGTGCCACCGCGGGGGGGTCTAGCTCCTACGAGCAGTACTTC

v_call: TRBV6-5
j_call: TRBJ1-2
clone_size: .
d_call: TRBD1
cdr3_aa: CASSPQTGDYGYTF
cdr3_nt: TGTGCCAGCAGTCCTCAGACAGGGGACTATGGCTACACCTTC

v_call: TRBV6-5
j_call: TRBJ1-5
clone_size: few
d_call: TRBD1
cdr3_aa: CASGKGQGNGQPQHF
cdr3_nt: TGTGCCAGCGGAAAGGGACAGGGAAACGGTCAGCCCCAGCATTTT

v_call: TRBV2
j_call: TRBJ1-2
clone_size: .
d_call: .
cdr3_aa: CASSESEGSYGYTF
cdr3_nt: TGTGCCAGCAGTGAAAGTGAGGGTTCCTATGGCTACACCTTC

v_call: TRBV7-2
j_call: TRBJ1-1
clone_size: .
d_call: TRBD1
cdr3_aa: CASSPRTGGTEAFF
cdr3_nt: TGTGCCAGCAGCCCCCGTACAGGGGGCACTGAAGCTTTCTTT

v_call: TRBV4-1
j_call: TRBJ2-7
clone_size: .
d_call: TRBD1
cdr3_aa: CARSQSGQGAWYEQYF
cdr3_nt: TGCGCCCGCAGCCAATCTGGACAGGGGGCTTGGTACGAGCAGTACTTC